A selection of T cell receptor beta chains follows, all from one sample in a study of blood T cell repertoires in COVID-19. TCRdb's copy holds only in-frame clones and misses some; the assay was immunoSEQ multiplex PCR. The sample shows over 150,000 clones, over 75% of them seen only once. Sequencing was carried out using peripheral blood. The receptors come from a woman in her 70s with acute or convalescent COVID-19. Both conserved end residues are part of each CDR3. Each record gives: J gene, D gene, V gene, clone size, CDR3 DNA, CDR3 protein. The D gene is left open where the match is weak. Rows may omit the clone size; those that give it use once, few, many or a size class.

TRBJ2-4 - TRBV5-5 - TGTGCCAGCAGCTTGGGACAGAAAAACATTCAGTACTTC CASSLGQKNIQYF
TRBJ1-3 - TRBV19 - TGTGCCAGTAGTACGGACTACTCTGGAAACACCATATATTTT CASSTDYSGNTIYF
TRBJ1-3 - TRBV7-2 - TGTGCCAGCAGCTTATCCCCGCAGGGCTCTGGAAACACCATATATTTT CASSLSPQGSGNTIYF
TRBJ1-5 - TRBV7-9 - TGTGCCAGCAGCGGGGGACTCCTCGGCAATCAGCCCCAGCATTTT CASSGGLLGNQPQHF
TRBJ2-5 - TRBV5-1 - TGCGCCAGCAGCTTGGCCGGGGGGCCGGAGGAGACCCAGTACTTC CASSLAGGPEETQYF
TRBJ2-7 TRBD1 TRBV10-3 - TGTGCCATCAATGACGGGACAGGGGGTGACCACGAGCAGTACTTC CAINDGTGGDHEQYF
TRBJ2-7 - TRBV24-1 once TGTGCCACCAGTGATTTGCCCCAGGGCTCCTACGAGCAGTACTTC CATSDLPQGSYEQYF
TRBJ2-7 TRBD1 TRBV2 many TGTGCCAGCAGTGTTATCAACACAGGGGAAGTCGAGCAGTACTTC CASSVINTGEVEQYF
TRBJ2-7 - TRBV12-3/TRBV12-4 - TGTGCCAGCAGCGCACTTACCTACGAGCAGTACTTC CASSALTYEQYF
TRBJ2-1 TRBD1 TRBV25-1 few TGTGCCAGCAGTAATACAGGGGCGAGTGAGCAGTTCTTC CASSNTGASEQFF
TRBJ2-3 - TRBV27 - TGTGCCAGCAGTCCCGGACAGAGCACAGATACGCAGTATTTT CASSPGQSTDTQYF
TRBJ2-1 TRBD2 TRBV10-3 - TGTGCCATCAGTGAGGGACTAGCGGGGATTTACAATGAGCAGTTCTTC CAISEGLAGIYNEQFF
TRBJ2-1 - TRBV27 once TGTGCCAGCAGTTTAAGAGAATACAATGAGCAGTTCTTC CASSLREYNEQFF
TRBJ2-7 TRBD1 TRBV5-1 - TGCGCCAGCAGCGGGACAGTAGCGCACGAGCAGTACTTC CASSGTVAHEQYF
TRBJ2-1 TRBD1 TRBV7-8 - TGTGCCAGCAGCCACAGGGGGCTGCGGAACAATGAGCAGTTCTTC CASSHRGLRNNEQFF
TRBJ2-1 TRBD2 TRBV7-3 - TGTGCCAGCAGCTTAGCTAGCGGGAGATGGTACAATGAGCAGTTCTTC CASSLASGRWYNEQFF
TRBJ1-2 - TRBV3-1/TRBV3-2 - TGTGCCAGCAGCCAAGCTTCGCGACTAAAGGGCTACACCTTC CASSQASRLKGYTF
TRBJ2-1 TRBD2 TRBV10-2 few TGCGCCAGCAGTGAGTCGTGGGGACTAACAAATGAGCAGTTCTTC CASSESWGLTNEQFF
TRBJ2-7 - TRBV21-1 - TGTGCCAGCAGCACCTTACGCACTAGCGGGAAGGGGACCTACGAGCAGTACTTC CASSTLRTSGKGTYEQYF
TRBJ2-7 - TRBV15 - TGTGCCACCAGCAGGGGCCAGGGTAACCACTACGAGCAGTACTTC CATSRGQGNHYEQYF
TRBJ1-2 - TRBV19 - TGTGCCAGTAGTATAGGGGCGGCAGGGTATCGGTATGGCTACACCTTC CASSIGAAGYRYGYTF
TRBJ2-5 - TRBV5-1 once TGCGCCAGCAGCTCCCTACAAGAGACCCAGTACTTC CASSSLQETQYF
TRBJ1-2 TRBD1 TRBV5-4 - TGTGCCAGCAGCTTGGGACAGGGGACTAACTATGGCTACACCTTC CASSLGQGTNYGYTF
TRBJ2-3 TRBD2 TRBV5-1 - TGCGCCAGCAGCCCGGCGGCGACTAGCTACGTGGGGCAAGGTACAGCAGATACGCAGTATTTT CASSPAATSYVGQGTADTQYF
TRBJ2-7 TRBD1 TRBV6-5 - TGTGCCAGCAACCCCGGGACAGGCTACGAGCAGTACTTC CASNPGTGYEQYF
TRBJ1-3 - TRBV14 once TGTGCCAGCAGCCAACTGCTATACTCTGGAAACACCATATATTTT CASSQLLYSGNTIYF
TRBJ2-3 TRBD1 TRBV7-6 - TGTGCCAGCAGCTTAGCGTCTCCGGGACAGGGTGCAGATACGCAGTATTTT CASSLASPGQGADTQYF
TRBJ2-1 TRBD2 TRBV11-2 - TGTGCCAGCAGCTTGCGGGGGGCGTCCTACAATGAGCAGTTCTTC CASSLRGASYNEQFF
TRBJ2-1 TRBD2 TRBV7-3 - TGTGCCAGCAGCTTAAACGCTAGAAGGGGACTAGCCTACAATGAGCAGTTCTTC CASSLNARRGLAYNEQFF
TRBJ2-5 TRBD2 TRBV6-5 - TGTGCCAGCCGAATCCACGGGGGGGAGACCCAGTACTTC CASRIHGGETQYF
TRBJ2-3 - TRBV12-5 - TGTGCTAGTGGTTTGGGGATAGTCGAGGGAGATACGCAGTATTTT CASGLGIVEGDTQYF
TRBJ1-3 TRBD1 TRBV12-3/TRBV12-4 many TGTGCCAGCAGTTACACAGGGGCGAACACCATATATTTT CASSYTGANTIYF
TRBJ2-7 TRBD1 TRBV19 - TGTGCCAGTAGTATAGCCGGGACAGGGGGCTCCGAGCAGTACTTC CASSIAGTGGSEQYF
TRBJ1-1 TRBD1 TRBV5-1 - TGCGCCAGCAGCTGGAACCCTCCCCGGACAGGGCTTGAAGCTTTCTTT CASSWNPPRTGLEAFF